The 17 T cell receptor beta chains below were found in one sample sequenced in a study of T cells in Graves' hyperthyroidism and ophthalmopathy. TCR beta CDR3 regions were amplified from RNA transcripts. Researchers ran a first-round RT-PCR on the TCR CDR3 using the HTBI primer set. TCRdb independently ran MiXCR on the multiplex PCR reads; one entry per CDR3 protein. The data hold 450,000 to 500,000 distinct CDR3 sequences, with 20% to 25% observed a single time. The sequencing sample was made of blood. The origin of the receptors is a woman between 65 and 79 years old with Graves' ophthalmopathy.

This clonotype was seen at least ten times. The chain recombines TRBV12-5 with TRBJ2-7; D is ambiguous. The germline CDR1 and CDR2 sequences are LGHNT and FRNRAP. Trimming took 7 bases from V and 2 from J, leaving 6 bases between them. The CDR3 is made up of 11 amino acids. The CDR3 loop reads CASAAPYEQYF. The DNA for the CDR3 is TGTGCTAGTGCTGCCCCCTACGAGCAGTACTTC.

In this sample, this clonotype turned up a few times. V is TRBV5-5 and J is TRBJ1-2; possible D gene TRBD1, 6 bases. V was shortened by 1 base and J by 9 bases, with 16 bases between the two germline ends. The CDR3 is 14 residues long. Germline V lookup: CDR1 SGHKS, CDR2 YYEKEE (reference sequence). This CDR3 is CASSLRWDIRRYTF. CDR3 coding DNA: TGTGCCAGCAGCTTGCGTTGGGACATTCGTCGCTACACCTTC.

The chain combines TRBV10-1 with TRBJ2-1, with a weak D call TRBD2 (5 bases). Trimming removed 3 bases from V and 13 bases from J, with 13 bases in between. CDR3 size: 12 residues. Germline CDR1 reads WNHNN; CDR2 reads SYGVQD (reference sequence). CDR3 sequence: CASSERGQAQFF. DNA for the CDR3: TGCGCCAGCAGTGAAAGAGGGCAGGCCCAGTTCTTC.

The chain links TRBV20-1 to TRBJ2-3, with 16 bases identical to TRBD2. There are 18 residues in the CDR3. The V segment lost 2 bases and the J segment 1 base; nucleotides outside the gene matches: 6. From germline, CDR1 is DFQATT and CDR2 SNEGSKA (reference sequence). As DNA, the CDR3 is TGCAGTGCTAGATCATCGGGACTAGCGGGAGGGGGCACAGATACGCAGTATTTT. Its protein product is CSARSSGLAGGGTDTQYF.

The chain couples TRBV10-3 to TRBJ2-3, with D perhaps matching TRBD2 (6 bases). This CDR3 has 13 amino acids. CDR1 is ENHRY and CDR2 is SYGVKD in the germline V gene. V was clipped by 5 bases and J by 5 bases, with 11 bases between them. CDR3 coding DNA: TGTGCCATCAGTTCCGACGGGGGAGATACGCAGTATTTT. Translation: CAISSDGGDTQYF.

The genes are TRBV19 and TRBJ1-1; D not resolved. Germline V gives CDR1 LNHDA, CDR2 SQIVND (reference sequence). V was shortened by 4 bases and J by 7 bases, with 10 bases between the two germline ends. The CDR3 spans 12 residues. CDR3 bases: TGTGCCAGTAGTACCCCGACACTTGAAGCTTTCTTT. This translates into CASSTPTLEAFF.

The chain couples TRBV6-1 to TRBJ2-5; D is undetermined. There are 13 residues in the CDR3. V was shortened by 5 bases and J by 4 bases, with 11 bases between the two germline ends. Germline values: CDR1 MNHNS, CDR2 SASEGT. This CDR3 reads CASSRSERETQYF. CDR3 nucleotide sequence: TGTGCCAGCAGTCGAAGCGAACGAGAGACCCAGTACTTC.

The rearrangement uses TRBV5-6 and TRBJ1-1; D is possibly TRBD1 (5 bases). The CDR3 loop spans 14 amino acids. V was pared by 2 bases and J by 1 base, with 9 bases between. Germline assignment: CDR1 SGHDT and CDR2 YYEEEE. Here the CDR3 DNA reads TGTGCCAGCAGCTTAAGACAGAGGAACACTGAAGCTTTCTTT. It is translated as CASSLRQRNTEAFF.

The rearrangement uses TRBV7-2 and TRBJ2-7, with D perhaps given as TRBD1 or TRBD2 (5 bases each). With 5 bases removed from V and 4 bases from J, the gap between germline ends came to 15 bases. The CDR3 contains 14 residues. CDR1 and CDR2 from the germline V gene are SGHTA and FQGNSA. The DNA of the CDR3 is TGTGCCAGCAGCCCGGGACCCCCGGGTTACGAGCAGTACTTC. Residues: CASSPGPPGYEQYF.

This clonotype has a count of ten or more. The rearrangement links TRBV3-1 to TRBJ2-7, with a weak D call TRBD1 (6 bases). This CDR3 has 12 amino acids. CDR1 and CDR2 from the germline V gene are LGHDT and YNNKEL (reference sequence). V was cut by 8 bases and J by 2 bases, with 10 bases left in between. The CDR3 sequence is CASRDTTYEQYF. The DNA of the CDR3 is TGTGCCAGCCGGGACACGACCTACGAGCAGTACTTC.

The V and J genes are TRBV28 and TRBJ1-6; D is possibly TRBD1 (5 bases). Looked up from germline, CDR1 is MDHEN and CDR2 is SYDVKM. The CDR3 is 16 residues long. Between the trimmed V and J ends, which lost 4 bases and 3 bases, there was a span of 13 bases. The CDR3 coding sequence is TGTGCCAGCAGTTCGATCATGAGGGGCTATAATTCACCCCTCCACTTT. The encoded protein is CASSSIMRGYNSPLHF.

This clonotype showed up just a few times. This chain joins TRBV29-1 and TRBJ1-5, with D possibly being TRBD1 (5 bases). The germline V and J ends were trimmed by 4 bases and 1 base, with 8 bases remaining between them. Germline V lookup: CDR1 SQVTM, CDR2 ANQGSEA. This CDR3 comprises 13 residues. The CDR3 coding sequence is TGCAGCGTTGTTGACAGCAGCAATCAGCCCCAGCATTTT. This gives the protein CSVVDSSNQPQHF.

This clonotype was recorded at least ten times. V usage is TRBV6-5 and J usage is TRBJ2-3; D not certain. The CDR3 is 14 residues long. Germline V gene data show CDR1 as MNHEY and CDR2 as SVGAGI. Trimming removed 2 bases from V and 2 bases from J, with 8 bases in between. CDR3 bases: TGTGCCAGCAGTTACGGTCAAAACACAGATACGCAGTATTTT. As protein: CASSYGQNTDTQYF.

The rearrangement uses TRBV15 and TRBJ2-5; no clear D gene. CDR1 is LNHNV, CDR2 YYDKDF, per germline (reference sequence). The CDR3 loop spans 13 amino acids. Trimming took 5 bases from V and 1 from J, leaving 8 bases between them. CDR3 protein: CATSVRTQETQYF. In DNA, the CDR3 is TGTGCCACCAGCGTCCGGACCCAAGAGACCCAGTACTTC.

This clonotype appeared a few times. V is TRBV18 and J is TRBJ1-5; 9 bases are shared with TRBD1. V was clipped by 2 bases and J by 4 bases; unmatched bases: 9. Germline loops: CDR1 KGHSH, CDR2 LQKENI. This CDR3 contains 17 residues. The CDR3 spells CASSPSMEGQGNQPQHF. The CDR3, as DNA: TGTGCCAGCTCACCATCGATGGAAGGACAGGGGAATCAGCCCCAGCATTTT.

This clonotype was recorded a few times. The V call is TRBV7-3, the J call TRBJ2-2; 10 bases line up with TRBD2. CDR1 is SGHTA and CDR2 is FQGTGA in the germline V gene. V lost 2 bases, J lost 2 bases, and 8 bases stayed unmatched. The CDR3 sequence is 18 residues long. CDR3 region: CASSLGGSGRTNTGELFF. The CDR3 coding sequence is TGTGCCAGCAGCTTAGGGGGTAGCGGGAGGACAAACACCGGGGAGCTGTTTTTT.

J is TRBJ2-1 and V is TRBV5-6; 11 bases line up with TRBD2. V shed 2 bases and J 7 bases; nucleotides not matched to a gene: 8. Germline CDR1 is SGHDT and CDR2 is YYEEEE. The CDR3 totals 16 residues. The CDR3 here is CASSFISGRAVNEQFF. The CDR3 coding sequence is TGTGCCAGCAGCTTTATTAGCGGGAGGGCCGTAAATGAGCAGTTCTTC. Supplemented by reference TRBV5-6 and TRBJ2-1, the full variable domain reads DAGVTQSPTHLIKTRGQQVTLRCSPKSGHDTVSWYQQALGQGPQFIFQYYEEEERQRGNFPDRFSGHQFPNYSSELNVNALLLGDSALYLCASSFISGRAVNEQFFGPGTRLTVL.